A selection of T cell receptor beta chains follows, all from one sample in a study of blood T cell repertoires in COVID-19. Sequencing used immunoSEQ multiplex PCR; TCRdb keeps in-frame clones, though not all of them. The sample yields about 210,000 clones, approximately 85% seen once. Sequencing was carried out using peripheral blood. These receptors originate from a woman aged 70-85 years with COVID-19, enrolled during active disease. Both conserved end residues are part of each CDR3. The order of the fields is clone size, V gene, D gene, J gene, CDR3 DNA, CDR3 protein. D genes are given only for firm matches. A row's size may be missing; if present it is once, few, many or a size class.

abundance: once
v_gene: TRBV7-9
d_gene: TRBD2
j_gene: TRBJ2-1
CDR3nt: TGTGCCAGCAGCTTACGACTAGCGGGAGTCGATGAGCAGTTCTTC
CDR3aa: CASSLRLAGVDEQFF

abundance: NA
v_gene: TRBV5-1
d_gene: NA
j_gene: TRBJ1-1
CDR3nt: TGCGCCAGCGACATAGGACAAGGGGCGAACACTGAAGCTTTCTTT
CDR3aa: CASDIGQGANTEAFF

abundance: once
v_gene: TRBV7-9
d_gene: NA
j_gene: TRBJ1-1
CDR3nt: TGTGCCAGCAGCCGGGGGGTATTGAACACTGAAGCTTTCTTT
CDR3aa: CASSRGVLNTEAFF

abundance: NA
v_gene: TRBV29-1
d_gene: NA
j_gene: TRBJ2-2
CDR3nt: TGCAGCGTCACGACATGGGCGAACACCGGGGAGCTGTTTTTT
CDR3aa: CSVTTWANTGELFF

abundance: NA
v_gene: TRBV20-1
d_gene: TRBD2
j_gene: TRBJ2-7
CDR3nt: TGCAGTGCTAGTATACTAGCGGGAGGTCCCTACGAGCAGTACTTC
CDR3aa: CSASILAGGPYEQYF

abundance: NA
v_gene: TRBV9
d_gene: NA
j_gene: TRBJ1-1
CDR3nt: TGTGCCAGCAGCCCTCGGGGATACCCGAACACTGAAGCTTTCTTT
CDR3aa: CASSPRGYPNTEAFF

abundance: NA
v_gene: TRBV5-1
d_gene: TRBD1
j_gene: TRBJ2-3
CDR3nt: TGCGCCAGCAGCGAGGGACAGGCCGGGCAGGGCACAGATACGCAGTATTTT
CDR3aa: CASSEGQAGQGTDTQYF

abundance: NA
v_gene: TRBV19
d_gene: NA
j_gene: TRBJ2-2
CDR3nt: TGTGCCAGTAGTATTGGCGACGGGTACACCGGGGAGCTGTTTTTT
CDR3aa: CASSIGDGYTGELFF

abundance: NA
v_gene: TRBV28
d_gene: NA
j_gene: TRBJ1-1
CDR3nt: TGTGCCAGGATCCCGACAGGAGCGGAAGCTTTCTTT
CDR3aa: CARIPTGAEAFF

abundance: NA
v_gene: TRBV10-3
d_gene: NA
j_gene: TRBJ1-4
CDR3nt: TGTGCCATCAGTCAGGGCCGGGAGACTGAAAAACTGTTTTTT
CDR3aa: CAISQGRETEKLFF

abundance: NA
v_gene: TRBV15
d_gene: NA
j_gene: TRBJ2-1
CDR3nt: TGTGCCACCAGCAGAGATCGGGTACAAAACAATGAGCAGTTCTTC
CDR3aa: CATSRDRVQNNEQFF

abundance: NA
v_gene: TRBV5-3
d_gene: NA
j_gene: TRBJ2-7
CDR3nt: TGTGCCAACCTCTCCCTAGACTCCGCAAATTTAGGGGGACGGTACTTC
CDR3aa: CANLSLDSANLGGRYF

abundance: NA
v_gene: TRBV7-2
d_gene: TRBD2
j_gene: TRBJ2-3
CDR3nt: TGTGCCAGCAGCTTAGATCGGCCTAGCGGGAGCAAAGATACGCAGTATTTT
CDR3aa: CASSLDRPSGSKDTQYF

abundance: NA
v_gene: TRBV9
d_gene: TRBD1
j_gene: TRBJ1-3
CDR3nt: TGTGCCAGCAGCGGGCAGGGGGCCCGCTCTGGAAACACCATATATTTT
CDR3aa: CASSGQGARSGNTIYF

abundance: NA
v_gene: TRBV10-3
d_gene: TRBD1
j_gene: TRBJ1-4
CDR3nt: TGTGCCACTACTCGCGGGACAGGGGGCGAAAAACTGTTTTTT
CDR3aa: CATTRGTGGEKLFF

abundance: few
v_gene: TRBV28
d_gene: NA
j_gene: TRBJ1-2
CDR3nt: TGTGCCAGCAGTATCACAGCTAACTATGGCTACACCTTC
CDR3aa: CASSITANYGYTF

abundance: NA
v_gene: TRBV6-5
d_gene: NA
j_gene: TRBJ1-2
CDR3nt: TGTGCCAGCACGGACAGAAACGACCTCACCTATGGCTACACCTTC
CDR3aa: CASTDRNDLTYGYTF

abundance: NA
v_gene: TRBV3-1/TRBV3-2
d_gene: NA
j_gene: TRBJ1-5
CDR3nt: TGTGCCAGCAGCCCGAGGTCCAGTAGCAATCAGCCCCAGCATTTT
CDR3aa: CASSPRSSSNQPQHF

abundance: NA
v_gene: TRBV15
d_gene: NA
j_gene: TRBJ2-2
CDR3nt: TGTGCCACCAGCAGAAGGGATGGCAGGGTAGACACCGGGGAGCTGTTTTTT
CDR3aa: CATSRRDGRVDTGELFF

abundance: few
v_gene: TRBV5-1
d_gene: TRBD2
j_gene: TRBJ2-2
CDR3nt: TGCGCCAGCAGCTTGGCCGGGGGTGCAGCGGGAGGGCATGGCACCGGGGAGCTGTTTTTT
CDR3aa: CASSLAGGAAGGHGTGELFF

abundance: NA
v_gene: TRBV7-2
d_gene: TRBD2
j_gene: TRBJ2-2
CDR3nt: TGTGCCAGCAGCTTACGGGCGGGAGGGAGGTTTTGGGACACCGGGGAGCTGTTTTTT
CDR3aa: CASSLRAGGRFWDTGELFF

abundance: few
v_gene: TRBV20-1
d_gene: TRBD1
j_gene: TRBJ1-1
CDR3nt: TGCAGTGCTAGTAGACAGGGCGCGAACACTGAAGCTTTCTTT
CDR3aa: CSASRQGANTEAFF

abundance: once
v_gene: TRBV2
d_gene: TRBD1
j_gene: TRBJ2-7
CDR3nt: TGTGCCAGCAGCCCGGACAGGGGACCGGACTGGCAGTACTTC
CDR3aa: CASSPDRGPDWQYF

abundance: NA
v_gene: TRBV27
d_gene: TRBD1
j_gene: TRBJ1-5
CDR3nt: TGTGCCAGCAGTCTAAACCAGGGGGCGACCAGCAATCAGCCCCAGCATTTT
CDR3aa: CASSLNQGATSNQPQHF

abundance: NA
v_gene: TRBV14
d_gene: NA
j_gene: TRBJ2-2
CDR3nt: TGTGCCAGCAGCCAACGTACAACGAACACCGGGGAGCTGTTTTTT
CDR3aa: CASSQRTTNTGELFF

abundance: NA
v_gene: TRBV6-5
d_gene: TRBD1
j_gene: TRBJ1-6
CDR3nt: TGTGCCAGCAGTAAACCGGGACAGGGGAATTCACCCCTCCACTTT
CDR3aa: CASSKPGQGNSPLHF

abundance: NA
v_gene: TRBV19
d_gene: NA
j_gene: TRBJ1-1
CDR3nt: TGTGCCAGTAGTAACTCCGGCGGCCGGCTTGTGGATGCTTTCTTT
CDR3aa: CASSNSGGRLVDAFF

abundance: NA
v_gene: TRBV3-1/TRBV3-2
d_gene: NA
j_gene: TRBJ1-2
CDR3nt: TGTGCCAGCAGCCAAGGGACGGGGAAAGCTAACTATGGCTACACCTTC
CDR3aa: CASSQGTGKANYGYTF

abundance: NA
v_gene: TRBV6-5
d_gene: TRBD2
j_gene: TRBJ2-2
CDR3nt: TGTGCCAGCAGTAAAAGGGGAGGGACCGGGGAGCTGTTTTTT
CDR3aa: CASSKRGGTGELFF

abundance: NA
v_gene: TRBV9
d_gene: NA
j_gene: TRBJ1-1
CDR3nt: TGTGCCAGCAGCGTTGAGGGAGTGAACACTGAAGCTTTCTTT
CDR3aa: CASSVEGVNTEAFF

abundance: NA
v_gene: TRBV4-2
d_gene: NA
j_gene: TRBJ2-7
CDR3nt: TGTGCCAGCAGCCAAGGTGGGGAGGTAATGGGCGAGCAGTACTTC
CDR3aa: CASSQGGEVMGEQYF

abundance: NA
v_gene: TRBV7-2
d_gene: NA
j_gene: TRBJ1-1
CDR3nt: TGTGCCAGCAGCTCTATAGCCAGGGGTGAAGCTTTCTTT
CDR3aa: CASSSIARGEAFF

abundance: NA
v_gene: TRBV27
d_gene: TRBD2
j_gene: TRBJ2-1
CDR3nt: TGTGCCAGCAGTGCATGGGGGCGGGAGGGCCTAGTTAATGAGCAGTTCTTC
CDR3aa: CASSAWGREGLVNEQFF

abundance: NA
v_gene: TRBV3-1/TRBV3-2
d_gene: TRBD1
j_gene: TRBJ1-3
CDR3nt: TGTGCCAGCAGCCCTCGGACAGGGGACACCATATATTTT
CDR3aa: CASSPRTGDTIYF

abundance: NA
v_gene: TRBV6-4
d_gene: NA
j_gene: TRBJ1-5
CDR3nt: TGTGCCAGCAGTGACCTCCTTGAGCCTGCAGGGCCCCAGCATTTT
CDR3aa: CASSDLLEPAGPQHF

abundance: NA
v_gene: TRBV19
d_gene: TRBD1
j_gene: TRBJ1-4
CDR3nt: TGTGCCAGTAGTCCAAGGATCGTGGACAGGGGGCCTAATGAAAAACTGTTTTTT
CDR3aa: CASSPRIVDRGPNEKLFF

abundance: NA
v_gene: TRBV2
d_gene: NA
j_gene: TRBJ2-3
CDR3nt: TGTGCCAGCAGTGAAGGGTTACATGATACGCAGTATTTT
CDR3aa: CASSEGLHDTQYF

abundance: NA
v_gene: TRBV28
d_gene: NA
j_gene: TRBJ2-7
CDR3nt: TGTGCCAGCAGTTTATCGGGCGGGAACCGCTACGAGCAGTACTTC
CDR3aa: CASSLSGGNRYEQYF

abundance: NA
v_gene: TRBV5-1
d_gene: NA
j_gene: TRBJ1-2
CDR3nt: TGCGCCAGCAGCTGGCTCACGACGGCCGGAGGTTATGGCTACACCTTC
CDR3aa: CASSWLTTAGGYGYTF

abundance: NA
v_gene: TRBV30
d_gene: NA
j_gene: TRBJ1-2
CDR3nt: TGTGCCTGGAGTGTTGGTAGTAGCGGGCTCGGCTACACCTTC
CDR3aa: CAWSVGSSGLGYTF

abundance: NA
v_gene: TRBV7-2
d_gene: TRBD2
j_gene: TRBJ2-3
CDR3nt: TGTGCCAGCAGCTTAATAGCGGGAGGGGGGGGCACAGATACGCAGTATTTT
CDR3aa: CASSLIAGGGGTDTQYF

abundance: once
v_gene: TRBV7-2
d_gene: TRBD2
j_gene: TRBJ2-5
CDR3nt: TGTGCCAGCAGAGACGGGACTAGCGGGCGGGCGACCCAGTACTTC
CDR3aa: CASRDGTSGRATQYF

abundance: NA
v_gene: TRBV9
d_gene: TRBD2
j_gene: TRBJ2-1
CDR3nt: TGTGCCAGCAGCGTAGTTTCCAGCGGGAGATATGAGCAGTTCTTC
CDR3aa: CASSVVSSGRYEQFF

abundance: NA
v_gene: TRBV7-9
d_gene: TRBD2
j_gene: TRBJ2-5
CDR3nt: TGTGCCAGCAGCTTAGCTGGCGGGGGGACGGAGACCCAGTACTTC
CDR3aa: CASSLAGGGTETQYF

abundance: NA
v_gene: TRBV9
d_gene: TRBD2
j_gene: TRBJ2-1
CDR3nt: TGTGCCAGCAGCGTAGCTAGCGGGGGATACAATGAGCAGTTCTTC
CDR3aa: CASSVASGGYNEQFF

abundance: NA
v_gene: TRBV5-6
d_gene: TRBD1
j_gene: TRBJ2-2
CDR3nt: TGTGCCAGCAGCCTAAAGGGGACAGCATTCACCGGGGAGCTGTTTTTT
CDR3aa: CASSLKGTAFTGELFF

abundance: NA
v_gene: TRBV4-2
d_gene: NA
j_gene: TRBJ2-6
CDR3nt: TGTGCCAGCAGCCAATCCCAGGGGTGGAACTCTGGGGCCAACGTCCTGACTTTC
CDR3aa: CASSQSQGWNSGANVLTF

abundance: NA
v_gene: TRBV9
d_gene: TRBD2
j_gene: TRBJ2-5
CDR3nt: TGTGCCAGCAGCGCCATTGGGACTAGCGGGAGTAGGGTGTTCCAAGAGACCCAGTACTTC
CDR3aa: CASSAIGTSGSRVFQETQYF

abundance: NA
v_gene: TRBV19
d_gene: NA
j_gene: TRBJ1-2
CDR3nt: TGTGCCAGTAGTATTATGGTAACAGGCGGCGGAGGCTACACCTTC
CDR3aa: CASSIMVTGGGGYTF

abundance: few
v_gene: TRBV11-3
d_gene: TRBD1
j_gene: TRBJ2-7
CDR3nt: TGTGCCAGCAGCTTCGCAGGGGGTACGTACGAGCAGTACTTC
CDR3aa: CASSFAGGTYEQYF

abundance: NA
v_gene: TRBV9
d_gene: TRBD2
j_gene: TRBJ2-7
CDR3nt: TGTGCCAGCAGCGGTAGCGGGAGTAGCTACGAGCAGTACTTC
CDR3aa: CASSGSGSSYEQYF

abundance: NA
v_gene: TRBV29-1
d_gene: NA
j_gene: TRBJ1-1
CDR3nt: TGCAGCGTCCGACCGGCAGGTTGGGACACTGAAGCTTTCTTT
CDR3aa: CSVRPAGWDTEAFF

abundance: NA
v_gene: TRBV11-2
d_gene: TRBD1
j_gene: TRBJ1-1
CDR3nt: TGTGCCAGCAGCCCCTCGACAGGGGTAATGAACACTGAAGCTTTCTTT
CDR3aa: CASSPSTGVMNTEAFF

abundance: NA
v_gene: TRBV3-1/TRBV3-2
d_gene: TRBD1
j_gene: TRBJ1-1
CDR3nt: TGTGCCAGCAGCCAAGAGGACAGGGAAGGTGAAGCTTTCTTT
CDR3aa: CASSQEDREGEAFF